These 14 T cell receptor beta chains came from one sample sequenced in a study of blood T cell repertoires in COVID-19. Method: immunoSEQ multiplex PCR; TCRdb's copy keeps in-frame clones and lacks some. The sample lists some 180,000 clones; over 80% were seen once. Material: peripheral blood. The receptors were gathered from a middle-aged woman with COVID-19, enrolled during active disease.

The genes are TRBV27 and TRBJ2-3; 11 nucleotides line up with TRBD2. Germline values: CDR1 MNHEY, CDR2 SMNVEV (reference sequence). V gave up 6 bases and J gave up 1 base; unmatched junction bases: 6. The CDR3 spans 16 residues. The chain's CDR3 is CASSRTSGSGTDTQYF. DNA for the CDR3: TGTGCCAGCAGCCGCACTAGCGGGAGCGGCACAGATACGCAGTATTTT.

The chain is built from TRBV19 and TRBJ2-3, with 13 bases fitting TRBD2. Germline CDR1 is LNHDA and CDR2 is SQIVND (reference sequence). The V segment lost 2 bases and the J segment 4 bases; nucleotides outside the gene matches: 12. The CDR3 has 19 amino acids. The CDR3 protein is CASSIMGAGTSGEADTQYF. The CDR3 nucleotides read TGTGCCAGTAGTATAATGGGGGCCGGGACTAGCGGGGAGGCAGATACGCAGTATTTT.

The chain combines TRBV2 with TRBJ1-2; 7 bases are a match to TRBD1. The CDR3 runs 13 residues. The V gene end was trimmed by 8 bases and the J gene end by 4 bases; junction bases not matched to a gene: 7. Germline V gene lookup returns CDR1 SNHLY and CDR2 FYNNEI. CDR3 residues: CASRSGGSYGYTF. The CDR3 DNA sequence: TGTGCCAGCCGTTCAGGGGGATCCTATGGCTACACCTTC.

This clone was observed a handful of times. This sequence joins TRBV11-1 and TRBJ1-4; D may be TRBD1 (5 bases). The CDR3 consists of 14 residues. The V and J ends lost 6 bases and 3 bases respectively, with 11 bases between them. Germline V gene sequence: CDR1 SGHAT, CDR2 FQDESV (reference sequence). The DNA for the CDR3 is TGTGCCAGCAGGCAGGGTACTTCTAATGAAAAACTGTTTTTT. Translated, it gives CASRQGTSNEKLFF.

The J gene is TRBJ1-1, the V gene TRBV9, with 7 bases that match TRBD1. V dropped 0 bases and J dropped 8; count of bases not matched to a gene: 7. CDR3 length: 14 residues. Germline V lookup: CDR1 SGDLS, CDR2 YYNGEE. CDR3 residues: CASSVDSTGSEAFF. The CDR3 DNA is TGTGCCAGCAGCGTAGATTCGACAGGGTCAGAAGCTTTCTTT.

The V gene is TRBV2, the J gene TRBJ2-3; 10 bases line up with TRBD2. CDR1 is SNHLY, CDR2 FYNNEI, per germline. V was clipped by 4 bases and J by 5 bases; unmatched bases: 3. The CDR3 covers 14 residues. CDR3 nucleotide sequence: TGTGCCAGCAGTGTAGGGACTAGCGTAGATACGCAGTATTTT. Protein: CASSVGTSVDTQYF.

The CDR3 DNA sequence: TGCGCCAGCAGTGAGTCGGGGGGGCGGTTACAACCCCAGCATTTT. Amino acid sequence: CASSESGGRLQPQHF. The chain links TRBV10-2 to TRBJ1-5, with D possibly TRBD1 on 6 matching bases. The CDR3 totals 15 residues. The germline gives CDR1 WSHSY, CDR2 SAAADI. V lost 0 bases to trimming and J lost 10 bases, with 16 bases between them.

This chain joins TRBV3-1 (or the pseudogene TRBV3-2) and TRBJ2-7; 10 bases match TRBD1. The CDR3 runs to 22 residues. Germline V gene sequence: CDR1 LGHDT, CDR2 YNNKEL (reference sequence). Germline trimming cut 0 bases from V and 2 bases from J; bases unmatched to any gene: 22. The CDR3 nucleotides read TGTGCCAGCAGCCAAGATATAGGGGACAGGGGTTTTGGTTCGTACCCGCCCTACGAGCAGTACTTC. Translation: CASSQDIGDRGFGSYPPYEQYF.

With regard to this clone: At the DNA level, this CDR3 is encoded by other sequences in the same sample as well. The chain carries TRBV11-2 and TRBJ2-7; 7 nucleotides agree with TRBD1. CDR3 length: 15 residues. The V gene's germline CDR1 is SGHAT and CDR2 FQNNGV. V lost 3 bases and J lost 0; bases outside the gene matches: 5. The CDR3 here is CASSFTDRFSYEQYF. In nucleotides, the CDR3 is TGTGCCAGCAGCTTCACGGACAGGTTCTCCTACGAGCAGTACTTC.

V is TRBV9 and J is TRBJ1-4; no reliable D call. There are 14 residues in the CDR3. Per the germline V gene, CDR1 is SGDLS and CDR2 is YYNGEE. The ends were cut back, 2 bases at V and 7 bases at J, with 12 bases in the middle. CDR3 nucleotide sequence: TGTGCCAGCAGCGTTAGTGGAAGCGGTGAAAAACTGTTTTTT. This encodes CASSVSGSGEKLFF.

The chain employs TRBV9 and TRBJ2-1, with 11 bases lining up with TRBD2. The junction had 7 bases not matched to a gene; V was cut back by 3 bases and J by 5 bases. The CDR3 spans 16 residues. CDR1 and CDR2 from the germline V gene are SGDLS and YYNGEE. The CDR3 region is CASSDHLAGGNNEQFF. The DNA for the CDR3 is TGTGCCAGCAGCGACCATCTAGCGGGAGGAAACAATGAGCAGTTCTTC.

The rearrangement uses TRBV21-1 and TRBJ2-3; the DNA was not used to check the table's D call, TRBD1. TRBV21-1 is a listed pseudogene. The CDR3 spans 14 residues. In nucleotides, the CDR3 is TGTGCCAGCAGGGCCAACAGGGGCACAGATACGCAGTATTTT. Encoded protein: CASRANRGTDTQYF.

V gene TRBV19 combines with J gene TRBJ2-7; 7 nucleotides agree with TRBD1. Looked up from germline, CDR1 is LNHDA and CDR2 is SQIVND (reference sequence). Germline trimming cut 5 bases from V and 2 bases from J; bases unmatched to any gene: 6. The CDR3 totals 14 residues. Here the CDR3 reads CASSGGTATYEQYF. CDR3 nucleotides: TGTGCCAGTAGTGGTGGGACAGCTACCTACGAGCAGTACTTC.

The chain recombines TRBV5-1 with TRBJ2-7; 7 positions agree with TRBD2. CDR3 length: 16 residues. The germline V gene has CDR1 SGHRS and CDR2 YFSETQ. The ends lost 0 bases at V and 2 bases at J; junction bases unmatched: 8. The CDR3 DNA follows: TGCGCCAGCAGCTTGGGCGGGCGGGGGTTTACCTACGAGCAGTACTTC. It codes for CASSLGGRGFTYEQYF.